This T cell receptor (beta chain) was observed in a study of blood T cell repertoires in COVID-19. In the study overall: Sites across the United States, Italy and Spain contributed samples from acute and convalescent COVID-19. Sample material is recorded as cDNA or gDNA derived from T cells, B-cell-depleted T cells, or PBMCs.

Germline-derived CDR1 and CDR2 are MNHEY and SVGAGI. The length of the CDR3 is 16 residues. Deletions cut 0 bases from V and 3 bases from J, with 14 bases between. Authors' data handling: Amplified reference gene primers provided the basis for estimating nucleated cell counts. Profiling relied on immunoSEQ multiplex PCR, and the TCRdb table lists in-frame clones only, not all of them. V, J and clone size are taken as reported in that table, and D and trimming were inferred from the DNA itself. This table holds 140,000 to 150,000 clones, roughly 79% found once. This clone was counted a single time. The origin of this receptor is a human donor with acute or convalescent COVID-19. The donor label of this sample is uncertain. The genes are TRBV6-5 and TRBJ2-5; D is perhaps TRBD1 (6 bases). The sequenced material came from peripheral blood. CDR3 sequence reads: CASSYSSESGEETQYF. CDR3 sequence (DNA): TGTGCCAGCAGTTACTCGAGTGAATCAGGGGAAGAGACCCAGTACTTC.